Described below is a single TCR beta chain sequence and its context. The sample is drawn from a study of blood T cell repertoires in COVID-19. Looking at the study overall: Whether acute or convalescent, the COVID-19 samples came from the United States, Italy and Spain. The cDNA or gDNA used as material had been derived from T cells, B-cell-depleted T cells, or PBMCs.

In the original workflow: It was from reference gene primer amplification that nucleated cell counts were estimated. Produced via immunoSEQ multiplex PCR; TCRdb's table is partial and in-frame only. V, J and clone size were drawn from that table, and D and trimming were deduced from the DNA. This table has roughly 100,000 clones, roughly 82% appearing once. From germline, CDR1 is LNHDA and CDR2 SQIVND (reference sequence). The germline V and J ends were trimmed by 3 bases and 3 bases, with 11 bases remaining between them. CDR3 length equals 14 residues. This clonotype was obtained from a man older than 75 with acute or convalescent COVID-19. Sample: peripheral blood. The J gene is TRBJ2-5, the V gene TRBV19; D is possibly TRBD2 (5 bases). CDR3 in amino acids: CASSMPGLKETQYF. CDR3 nucleotide sequence: TGTGCCAGTAGTATGCCGGGATTGAAAGAGACCCAGTACTTC.